This T cell receptor (beta chain) comes out of a study of blood T cell repertoires in COVID-19. Study-wide context: Sites across the United States, Italy and Spain contributed samples from acute and convalescent COVID-19. PBMCs, B-cell-depleted T cells, or T cells were the source of the cDNA or gDNA that made up the material.

Per the authors' pipeline: Reference gene primer amplification gave estimated nucleated cell counts. Data came from immunoSEQ multiplex PCR; TCRdb stores just in-frame clones and leaves some out. D and trimming were read from the DNA, whereas the V and J calls and clone size are those reported in that table. The profile shows approximately 150,000 clones, around 84% of them singletons. The sample comprised peripheral blood. This clonotype was sampled from a human donor in a cohort sampled during active COVID-19.

The CDR3 DNA reads TGTGCCAGCAGCTTTACAGATTTTGGCTATGGCTACACCTTC. Amino acid sequence: CASSFTDFGYGYTF. This chain links TRBV11-2 with TRBJ1-2; no firm D call. Germline V gene lookup returns CDR1 SGHAT and CDR2 FQNNGV. The CDR3 extends over 14 amino acids. With 3 bases removed from V and 4 bases from J, the gap between germline ends came to 12 bases.